These 22 T cell receptor beta chains originate from one sample sequenced in a study of T cells in women clearing cervical HPV infection. TCRdb keeps only in-frame clones here, not all; method: immunoSEQ multiplex PCR. The sample holds around 23,000 clones. Sequencing input: blood buffy coat. Receptors originate from a woman aged 18 to 75 with a cervical HPV16 infection that either progressed to CIN3+ or cleared (not recorded which).

With respect to this clone: The read finishes 3 residues shy of the CDR3 end, and the germline J gene is used to complete it. The chain employs TRBV18 and TRBJ1-2; a possible D gene is TRBD1 (5 bases). CDR1 KGHSH and CDR2 LQKENI come from the germline V gene. The CDR3 has 16 residues. CDR3 sequence: CASSPEGGAFYNDYTF. Incomplete CDR3 DNA: TGTGCCAGCTCACCGGAGGGAGGGGCTTTTTACAATGAC.

Comments on this clone: The read ends 3 residues before the CDR3 terminus; that terminus is restored from the germline J gene. The J gene is TRBJ2-5, the V gene TRBV30; D gene unclear. The V and J ends lost 1 base and 7 bases respectively, with 10 bases between them. Germline-derived CDR1 and CDR2 are GTSNPN and SVGIG (reference sequence). This CDR3 is built from 12 residues. The CDR3 is CAWSENAGTQYF. The CDR3 bases that were read are TGTGCCTGGAGTGAGAATGCCGGGACC. The full variable domain, with the rest looked up from reference TRBV30 and TRBJ2-5, is SQTIHQWPATLVQPVGSPLSLECTVEGTSNPNLYWYRQAAGRGLQLLFYSVGIGQISSEVPQNLSASRPQDRQFILSSKKLLLSDSGFYLCAWSENAGTQYFGPGTRLLVL.

Regarding this clone: Coverage ceases 3 residues before the CDR3 finishes, and the germline J gene fills in the end. The chain employs TRBV7-6 and TRBJ1-2, with D tentatively TRBD1 (6 bases). CDR1 is SGHVS, CDR2 FNYEAQ, per germline. This CDR3 has 18 amino acids. CDR3 bases read: TGTGCCAGCAGCTCCAAGCGGGGGGGCCTCCTTAGCACAGATACC. It specifies CASSSKRGGLLSTDT. The entire CDR3 is CASSSKRGGLLSTDTYTF.

Concerning this clone itself: The observed sequence ends 3 residues before the CDR3 terminus, with the missing tail filled in from the germline J gene. The chain joins TRBV7-9 to TRBJ2-7; 7 bases fit TRBD1. Per germline, CDR1 SEHNR and CDR2 FQNEAQ (reference sequence). CDR3 size: 15 residues. V gave up 4 bases and J gave up 2 bases; unmatched junction bases: 8. The DNA read from the CDR3 is TGTGCCAGCAGCTCCCCGGGACAGAGTCCCTACGAG. Amino acids: CASSSPGQSPYE. The full CDR3 protein is CASSSPGQSPYEQYF.

Points on this clone: Sequencing ends 3 residues short of the CDR3 end; the germline J gene provides the rest. The rearrangement uses TRBV10-3 and TRBJ1-1; 8 nucleotides match TRBD1. Germline trimming cut 7 bases from V and 7 bases from J; bases unmatched to any gene: 8. This CDR3 comprises 13 residues. The germline gives CDR1 ENHRY, CDR2 SYGVKD. CDR3 residues: CAIKTGGGGEAFF. The CDR3 bases that were read are TGTGCCATCAAAACAGGGGGAGGGGGTGAA.

Details on this clone: The read stops 3 residues short of the end of the CDR3; the missing end is completed from the germline J gene. The J gene is TRBJ1-1, the V gene TRBV19; D perhaps matches TRBD1 (6 bases). There are 15 residues in the CDR3. The germline V gene encodes CDR1 LNHDA and CDR2 SQIVND (reference sequence). Trimming removed 9 bases from V and 0 bases from J, with 17 bases in between. This CDR3 is CASTDRFKLNTEAFF. The covered CDR3 bases are TGTGCCAGCACCGACAGGTTCAAATTGAACACTGAA.

Notes on this clone: The CDR3 end falls 3 residues outside the read, so it is completed with the germline J gene. This sequence joins TRBV30 and TRBJ1-6, with 7 bases fitting TRBD1. The CDR3 is 15 amino acids. CDR1 is GTSNPN and CDR2 is SVGIG in the germline V gene (reference sequence). V was pared by 3 bases and J by 9 bases, with 11 bases of the junction left unmatched. CDR3 DNA, as far as it was read: TGTGCCTGGAGACCGGACAGGCCATATGGTTCACCC. Protein sequence: CAWRPDRPYGSP. The whole CDR3 protein reads CAWRPDRPYGSPLHF. Full variable domain (remainder filled in from reference TRBV30 and TRBJ1-6): SQTIHQWPATLVQPVGSPLSLECTVEGTSNPNLYWYRQAAGRGLQLLFYSVGIGQISSEVPQNLSASRPQDRQFILSSKKLLLSDSGFYLCAWRPDRPYGSPLHFGNGTRLTVT.

Concerning this clone itself: The read finishes 3 residues shy of the CDR3 end, and the germline J gene is used to complete it. The J gene is TRBJ2-3, the V gene TRBV4-1; D remains ambiguous. This CDR3 region has 15 residues. V lost 1 base and J 2 bases, leaving 10 bases between the germline ends. CDR1 is MGHRA and CDR2 is YSYEKL in the germline V gene. CDR3 DNA, as far as it was read: TGCGCCAGCAGCCAAGGACGGCGGTTCACAGATACG. Its protein is CASSQGRRFTDT. The complete CDR3 protein is CASSQGRRFTDTQYF.

As concerns this clone: The read finishes 3 residues shy of the CDR3 end, and the germline J gene is used to complete it. The V gene is TRBV20-1, the J gene TRBJ2-7; perhaps TRBD1 as D (6 bases). The CDR3 has 13 residues. Trimming stripped 5 bases from V and 1 base from J, with 12 bases between. Germline CDR1 DFQATT, CDR2 SNEGSKA (reference sequence). CDR3 region: CSAARGRSYEQYF. CDR3 DNA (partial): TGCAGTGCTGCCAGGGGTCGGTCCTACGAG.

About this clone itself: From the germline J gene comes the end of the CDR3, since the read stops 3 residues before it. The V gene is TRBV19, the J gene TRBJ2-7; 7 nucleotides match TRBD1. V shed 3 bases and J 2 bases; nucleotides not matched to a gene: 7. The CDR3 runs 15 residues. From germline, CDR1 is LNHDA and CDR2 SQIVND (reference sequence). The sequenced CDR3 bases are TGTGCCAGTAGTATTGTGGGGACAGATCCCTACGAG. Its protein is CASSIVGTDPYE. The whole CDR3 region reads CASSIVGTDPYEQYF.

With respect to this clone: The CDR3 extends 3 residues past the end of the read, so its final part is completed from the germline J gene. The chain links TRBV19 to TRBJ2-3; a weak D match, TRBD1 (6 bases). CDR3 length: 15 amino acids. Germline lookup yields CDR1 LNHDA and CDR2 SQIVND (reference sequence). Trimming removed 3 bases at V and 0 bases at J, with 10 bases between. CDR3 in amino acids: CASSIRGASTDTQYF. CDR3 DNA (partial): TGTGCCAGTAGTATCAGGGGAGCTAGCACAGATACG.

A word on this clone: With the read ending 3 residues before the CDR3 end, the germline J gene is used to fill in that end. The chain employs TRBV6-2 or TRBV6-3 and TRBJ1-1, with 9 bases lining up with TRBD1. V shed 6 bases, J shed 1 base, and the junction held 3 bases outside the gene matches. The V gene's germline CDR1 is MNHEY and CDR2 SVGEGT. This CDR3 is built from 14 residues. CDR3 amino acids: CASRRTGANTEAFF. The DNA read from the CDR3 is TGTGCCAGCAGAAGGACAGGGGCGAACACTGAA.

A remark on this clone: The sequenced fragment ends 3 residues before the CDR3 boundary, so the rest is inferred from the germline J gene. The genes are TRBV10-2 and TRBJ2-7; TRBD1 aligns across 10 bases. In germline, CDR1 is WSHSY, CDR2 SAAADI. Trimming at V came to 5 bases and at J to 3 bases, leaving 7 bases not matched to a gene. This CDR3 has 15 amino acids. This CDR3 reads CASSTPGQGHYEQYF. Partial CDR3 DNA: TGCGCCAGCAGTACTCCGGGACAGGGGCACTACGAG.

To note about this clone: Sequencing ends 3 residues short of the CDR3 end; the germline J gene provides the rest. The rearrangement links TRBV23-1 to TRBJ1-1; the D gene is possibly TRBD1 (5 bases). TRBV23-1 is flagged as an ORF with uncertain function. Trimming cost V 0 bases and J 2 bases, with 13 bases left between them. This CDR3 contains 16 residues. The CDR3 is CASSQSVQGENTEAFF. The covered CDR3 bases are TGCGCCAGCAGTCAATCGGTCCAGGGAGAAAACACTGAA.

To note about this clone: The CDR3 is cut off 3 residues early in the read; its end comes from the germline J gene. This chain joins TRBV5-4 and TRBJ1-2; the D gene is possibly TRBD1 (5 bases). This CDR3 has 15 amino acids. Per germline, CDR1 SGHNT and CDR2 YYREEE (reference sequence). Trimming pared 0 bases from V and 7 bases from J, leaving 16 bases between. The CDR3 loop reads CASSLGAPGLSGYTF. The sequenced CDR3 bases are TGTGCCAGCAGCTTGGGGGCCCCAGGGTTAAGTGGC.

A remark on this clone: From the germline J gene comes the end of the CDR3, since the read stops 3 residues before it. This chain joins TRBV12-3 or TRBV12-4 and TRBJ1-4; D possibly corresponds to TRBD1 (5 bases). The CDR3 spans 13 residues. Deletions cut 5 bases from V and 7 bases from J, with 11 bases between. The part of the CDR3 DNA that was read is TGTGCCAGCAGTGGGAGCACAGGTGAAAAA. Residues: CASSGSTGEK. The full CDR3 protein is CASSGSTGEKLFF.

As regards this clone: The observed sequence ends 3 residues before the CDR3 terminus, with the missing tail filled in from the germline J gene. This chain joins TRBV11-2 and TRBJ2-5; no reliable D call. Germline CDR1 and CDR2: SGHAT and FQNNGV. Trimming removed 1 base from V and 3 bases from J, with 12 bases in between. The CDR3 extends over 15 amino acids. The CDR3 here is CASSLGSVYEETQYF. The part of the CDR3 DNA that was read is TGTGCCAGCAGCTTAGGGTCAGTTTATGAAGAGACC.

A note on this clone: From the germline J gene comes the end of the CDR3, since the read stops 3 residues before it. The chain links TRBV7-9 to TRBJ1-1; possible D gene TRBD1, 5 bases. The CDR3 covers 14 residues. V lost 7 bases and J lost 1, with 13 bases in between. Germline V CDR1 and CDR2: SEHNR, FQNEAQ (reference sequence). The CDR3 protein is CASTKETGNTEAFF. CDR3 bases read: TGTGCCAGCACCAAGGAAACAGGGAACACTGAA. The full variable domain, its missing parts supplied by reference TRBV7-9 and TRBJ1-1, is DTGVSQNPRHKITKRGQNVTFRCDPISEHNRLYWYRQTLGQGPEFLTYFQNEAQLEKSRLLSDRFSAERPKGSFSTLEIQRTEQGDSAMYLCASTKETGNTEAFFGQGTRLTVV.

Details on this clone: The read ends 3 residues shy of where the CDR3 ends; the end is completed using the germline J gene. The V call is TRBV19, the J call TRBJ2-5, with D perhaps TRBD1 (7 bases). The germline V and J ends were trimmed by 3 bases and 2 bases, with 10 bases remaining between them. The CDR3 contains 14 residues. Germline V gives CDR1 LNHDA, CDR2 SQIVND (reference sequence). CDR3 DNA, as far as it was read: TGTGCCAGTAGTATTTCAGGGGGGCAAGAGACC. Encoded protein: CASSISGGQET. The complete CDR3 reads CASSISGGQETQYF.

A note on this clone: The sequenced fragment ends 3 residues before the CDR3 boundary, so the rest is inferred from the germline J gene. This rearrangement joins TRBV5-1 to TRBJ2-5; D is unresolved. Germline V gene lookup returns CDR1 SGHRS and CDR2 YFSETQ. The CDR3 extends over 14 amino acids. Deletions cut 4 bases from V and 5 bases from J, with 15 bases between. CDR3: CASSGSQLGETQYF. Incomplete CDR3 DNA: TGCGCCAGCAGCGGATCACAATTGGGCGAGACC. Combining the CDR3 with reference TRBV5-1 and TRBJ2-5 gives the whole variable domain KAGVTQTPRYLIKTRGQQVTLSCSPISGHRSVSWYQQTPGQGLQFLFEYFSETQRNKGNFPGRFSGRQFSNSRSEMNVSTLELGDSALYLCASSGSQLGETQYFGPGTRLLVL.

A note on this clone: The observed sequence ends 3 residues before the CDR3 terminus, with the missing tail filled in from the germline J gene. The J gene is TRBJ2-2, the V gene TRBV29-1; D might be TRBD1 (6 bases). The CDR3 is 13 residues long. V was trimmed by 7 bases and J by 0 bases, leaving 9 bases between them. CDR1 is SQVTM and CDR2 is ANQGSEA in the germline V gene. The CDR3 loop is CSGRTANTGELFF. The CDR3 bases that were read are TGCAGCGGCCGGACAGCGAACACCGGGGAG.

Of note for this clone: The CDR3 is cut off 3 residues early in the read; its end comes from the germline J gene. This chain uses TRBV15 with TRBJ2-5; 7 bases are shared with TRBD1. V lost 1 base and J lost 2; bases outside the gene matches: 13. CDR3 length equals 18 residues. Germline V gene sequence: CDR1 LNHNV, CDR2 YYDKDF (reference sequence). Incomplete CDR3 DNA: TGTGCCACCAGCAGAGGGAAATTTAGTAGGGGGCCACAAGAGACC. Translating gives CATSRGKFSRGPQET. The entire CDR3 sequence reads CATSRGKFSRGPQETQYF. Complete variable domain (other parts from reference TRBV15 and TRBJ2-5): DAMVIQNPRYQVTQFGKPVTLSCSQTLNHNVMYWYQQKSSQAPKLLFHYYDKDFNNEADTPDNFQSRRPNTSFCFLDIRSPGLGDTAMYLCATSRGKFSRGPQETQYFGPGTRLLVL.